These 13 T cell receptor beta chains came from one sample sequenced in a study of spatial heterogeneity in lung cancer (dated by TCRdb to the late 2010s). The library was generated by 5' RACE. TCRdb lists the instrument as NextSeq 500. In-frame beta chains were kept once TCRdb had trimmed the public reads at Q25 with fastp and called clones with MiXCR. Rows with a matching CDR3 protein are joined into one entry that keeps the most common DNA and genes. In all, the sample holds about 53,000 distinct CDR3 sequences, and roughly 7% of those were seen once. Jointly, the top ten make up around 2.6% of the sample. The label giving this sample's time point can be read as: sample taken at primary tumor resection. Without any cell sorting, TCR sequencing was performed on whole RNA extracted either from tumor and nontumor lung tissue or from cryopreserved PBMC samples. Sequencing used PBMCs, obtained at surgery. The receptors derive from a female donor with early-stage non-small cell lung cancer.

In its sample, this clonotype was seen many times. The rearrangement links TRBV3-1 to TRBJ2-2, with no clear D. Deletions cut 2 bases from V and 3 bases from J, with 13 bases between. CDR3 length: 16 residues. Germline values: CDR1 LGHDT, CDR2 YNNKEL (reference sequence). CDR3 residues: CASSQSLLTYTGELFF. CDR3 in DNA: TGTGCCAGCAGCCAATCCCTACTTACTTACACCGGGGAGCTGTTTTTT.

This sequence joins TRBV6-1 and TRBJ2-3, with D possibly being TRBD2 (5 bases). The V gene lost 10 bases and the J gene lost 0 bases, with 11 bases spanning the gap. Germline V lookup: CDR1 MNHNS, CDR2 SASEGT. The CDR3 totals 13 residues. The CDR3 bases are TGTGCCACCCGGACTCCTAGCACAGATACGCAGTATTTT. It specifies CATRTPSTDTQYF.

The table lists this clonotype with many counts. J is TRBJ2-7 and V is TRBV11-1; D is unresolved. Per germline, CDR1 SGHAT and CDR2 FQDESV (reference sequence). Trimming removed 3 bases at V and 4 bases at J, with 7 bases between. There are 12 residues in the CDR3. The CDR3: CASSFDSYEQYF. The CDR3, as DNA: TGTGCCAGCAGCTTCGACTCATACGAGCAGTACTTC.

This clonotype was counted at least ten times. The CDR3 spells CASSGGGGQLNQPQHF. The DNA for the CDR3 is TGTGCCAGCAGCGGAGGCGGTGGGCAGCTTAATCAGCCCCAGCATTTT. The chain links TRBV5-5 to TRBJ1-5; no clear D gene. From germline, CDR1 is SGHKS and CDR2 YYEKEE (reference sequence). The CDR3 extends over 16 amino acids. The V end was cut by 4 bases, the J end by 4 bases, with 18 bases between.

This clonotype was detected ten times or more. This rearrangement joins TRBV4-3 to TRBJ1-6; possibly TRBD1 for D (6 bases). The CDR3 is 17 residues long. Germline assignment: CDR1 LGHNA and CDR2 YSLEER. Trimming left V 5 bases short and J 9 bases short, with 23 bases between. Written as DNA, the CDR3 is TGCGCCAGCAGCTCCACCTCGGGGGGGGCAGGAGGTTCACCCCTCCACTTT. Translating gives CASSSTSGGAGGSPLHF.

This clonotype was seen many times. The chain employs TRBV6-5 and TRBJ1-1; D ambiguous. Trimming stripped 5 bases from V and 0 bases from J, with 7 bases between. The germline gives CDR1 MNHEY, CDR2 SVGAGI. The CDR3 runs 13 residues. In DNA form, the CDR3 reads TGTGCCAGCAGTAAGGGTGTGAACACTGAAGCTTTCTTT. This codes for CASSKGVNTEAFF.

This clonotype was detected many times. V is TRBV7-3 and J is TRBJ2-1; possible D gene TRBD2, 6 bases. The CDR3 is made up of 13 amino acids. Deletions cut 5 bases from V and 10 bases from J, with 15 bases between. Germline V gene data show CDR1 as SGHTA and CDR2 as FQGTGA. Written as DNA, the CDR3 is TGTGCCAGCAGCCTGGAAACGGAGGGGGAGCAGTTCTTC. As protein: CASSLETEGEQFF.

This clonotype was picked up many times. The J gene is TRBJ2-2, the V gene TRBV6-2 or TRBV6-3, with D perhaps given as TRBD1 or TRBD2 (5 bases each). The CDR3 has 14 amino acids. Germline V gene sequence: CDR1 MNHEY, CDR2 SVGEGT. V was shortened by 7 bases and J by 3 bases, with 12 bases between the two germline ends. The CDR3 protein is CASKTGTYTGELFF. DNA of the CDR3: TGTGCCAGCAAGACCGGGACCTACACCGGGGAGCTGTTTTTT.

Ten or more counts support this clonotype. The V and J genes are TRBV29-1 and TRBJ1-1; tentatively, D is TRBD1 (6 bases). Trimming cost V 6 bases and J 1 base, with 12 bases left between them. Germline V gives CDR1 SQVTM, CDR2 ANQGSEA. This CDR3 contains 13 residues. The CDR3 is CSVSTGRNTEAFF. Here the CDR3 DNA reads TGCAGCGTATCGACAGGCCGGAACACTGAAGCTTTCTTT.

This clonotype was detected ten times or more. The chain uses TRBV9 and TRBJ2-1; TRBD2 matches 9 bases. With V trimmed by 4 bases and J by 0 bases, 5 bases remained unmatched. Germline CDR1 reads SGDLS; CDR2 reads YYNGEE. The length of the CDR3 is 16 residues. The CDR3 reads CASSTRAGGSYNEQFF. In DNA, the CDR3 is TGTGCCAGCAGCACCAGAGCGGGGGGCTCCTACAATGAGCAGTTCTTC.

This clonotype was observed at least ten times. The chain uses TRBV29-1 and TRBJ2-5, with D tentatively TRBD2 (5 bases). The CDR3 totals 12 residues. Trimming removed 7 bases from V and 5 bases from J, with 14 bases in between. The germline CDR1 and CDR2 sequences are SQVTM and ANQGSEA. The CDR3 here is CSARSPGETQYF. The CDR3 bases are TGCAGCGCGAGGTCCCCGGGGGAGACCCAGTACTTC.

This clonotype was seen many times. CDR3 protein: CASSQDVGADIQYF. DNA of the CDR3: TGCGCCAGCAGCCAAGATGTGGGGGCAGACATTCAGTACTTC. The V gene is TRBV4-3, the J gene TRBJ2-4; the D gene is possibly TRBD1 (6 bases). Germline V lookup: CDR1 LGHNA, CDR2 YSLEER. This CDR3 spans 14 amino acids. Trimming took off 0 bases at V and 8 bases at J, with 11 bases between the two ends.

This clonotype was picked up many times. V and J are TRBV4-1 and TRBJ1-4; no firm D call. This CDR3 has 14 amino acids. V was clipped by 1 base and J by 7 bases, with 10 bases between them. Germline loops: CDR1 MGHRA, CDR2 YSYEKL. CDR3 nucleotides: TGCGCCAGCAGCCAAGCGCAACGCGGTGAAAAACTGTTTTTT. Translation: CASSQAQRGEKLFF.